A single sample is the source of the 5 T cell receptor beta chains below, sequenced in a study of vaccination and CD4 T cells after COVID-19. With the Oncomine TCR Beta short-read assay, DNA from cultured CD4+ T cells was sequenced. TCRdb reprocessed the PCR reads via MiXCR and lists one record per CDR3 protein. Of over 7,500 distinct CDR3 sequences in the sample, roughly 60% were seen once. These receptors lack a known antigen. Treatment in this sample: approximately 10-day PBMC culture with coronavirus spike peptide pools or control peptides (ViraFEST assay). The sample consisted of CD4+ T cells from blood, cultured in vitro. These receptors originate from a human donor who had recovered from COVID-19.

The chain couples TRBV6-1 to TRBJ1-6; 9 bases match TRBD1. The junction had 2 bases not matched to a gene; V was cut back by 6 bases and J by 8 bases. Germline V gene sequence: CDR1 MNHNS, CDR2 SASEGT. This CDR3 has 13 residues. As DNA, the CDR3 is TGTGCCAGCAGGGGACAGGGCTATTCACCCCTCCACTTT. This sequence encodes CASRGQGYSPLHF.

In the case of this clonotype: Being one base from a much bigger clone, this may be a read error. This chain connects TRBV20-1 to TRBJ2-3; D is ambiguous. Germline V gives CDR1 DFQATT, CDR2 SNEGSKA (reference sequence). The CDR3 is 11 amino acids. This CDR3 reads CSASSTDTPYF. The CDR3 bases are TGCAGTGCTAGCTCCACAGATACGCCGTATTTT.

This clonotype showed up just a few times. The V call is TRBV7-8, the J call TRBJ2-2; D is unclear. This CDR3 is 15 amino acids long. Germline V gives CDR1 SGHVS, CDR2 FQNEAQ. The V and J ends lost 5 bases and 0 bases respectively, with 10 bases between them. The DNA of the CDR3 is TGTGCCAGCAGCCCCCGCCGGGCGAACACCGGGGAGCTGTTTTTT. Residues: CASSPRRANTGELFF. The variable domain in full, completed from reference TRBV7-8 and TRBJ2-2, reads GAGVSQSPRYKVAKRGQDVALRCDPISGHVSLFWYQQALGQGPEFLTYFQNEAQLDKSGLPSDRFFAERPEGSVSTLKIQRTQQEDSAVYLCASSPRRANTGELFFGEGSRLTVL.

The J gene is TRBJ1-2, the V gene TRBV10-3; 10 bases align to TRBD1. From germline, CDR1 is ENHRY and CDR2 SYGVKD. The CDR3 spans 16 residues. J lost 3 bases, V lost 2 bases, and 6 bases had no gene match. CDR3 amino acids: CAISEGGDRGDYGYTF. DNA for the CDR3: TGTGCCATCAGTGAGGGAGGGGACAGGGGAGACTATGGCTACACCTTC.

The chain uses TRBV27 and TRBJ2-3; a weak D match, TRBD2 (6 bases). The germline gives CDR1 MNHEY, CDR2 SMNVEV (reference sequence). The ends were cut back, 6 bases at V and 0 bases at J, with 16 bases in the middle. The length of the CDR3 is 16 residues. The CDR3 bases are TGTGCCAGCAGATACATGGGGGGTGATAGCACAGATACGCAGTATTTT. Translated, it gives CASRYMGGDSTDTQYF.